A single sample gave rise to the 25 T cell receptor beta chains below, sequenced in a study of CXCR3-negative and CXCR3-positive naive CD8 T cells. Points from the study as a whole: CXCR3-positive naive cells had more hydrophobic TRB CDR3s than CXCR3-negative naive cells.

The TRB cDNA libraries were prepared by 5' RACE with UMI labels. One entry per CDR3 protein, without DNA, is what TCRdb gives after re-calling the 5' RACE reads. This repertoire includes approximately 88,000 distinct CDR3 sequences. These TCRs are of unknown antigen specificity. What was sequenced was naive CXCR3+ CD8+ T cells from blood. The subset here: CD45RO-CCR7+CD27+CD95- naive CD8+ T cells expressing CXCR3 (TNR3+). These receptors were collected from a human donor in good health. Some clones in this sample may be carry-over from other donors' samples.

Here the CDR3 reads CASSRNPGTSGIAEELFF. V usage is TRBV7-6 and J usage is TRBJ2-2; the D call from TCRdb, TRBD2, cannot be confirmed without DNA. The CDR3 extends over 18 amino acids. Per germline, CDR1 SGHVS and CDR2 FNYEAQ.

The chain links TRBV29-1 to TRBJ2-3; TCRdb reports TRBD2, a call that lacks DNA to check it against. The CDR3 extends over 14 amino acids. The germline CDR1 and CDR2 sequences are SQVTM and ANQGSEA. The CDR3 sequence: CSVDVAGPTDTQYF.

V gene TRBV12-3 or TRBV12-4 combines with J gene TRBJ2-7; TCRdb indicates TRBD2, and absent DNA this call remains unverified. The CDR3 contains 12 residues. CDR3 sequence: CASSPASDEQYF.

The rearrangement uses TRBV28 and TRBJ2-4; TCRdb outputs TRBD2, but without DNA this stays unchecked. This CDR3 contains 15 residues. Germline V gene lookup returns CDR1 MDHEN and CDR2 SYDVKM. The CDR3 loop is CASSLEGLAKNIQYF.

The genes are TRBV28 and TRBJ2-5; the TCRdb call, TRBD2, lacks DNA for checking. From germline, CDR1 is MDHEN and CDR2 SYDVKM. This CDR3 has 14 residues. The CDR3 loop reads CASSFFGLQETKYF.

The rearrangement uses TRBV12-3 or TRBV12-4 and TRBJ1-1. The CDR3 has 15 amino acids. CDR3 residues: CASSTHSFEGTEAFF.

The chain couples TRBV12-3 or TRBV12-4 to TRBJ2-1. CDR3 length: 14 amino acids. The CDR3 is CASSSYSSYNEQFF.

The chain links TRBV20-1 to TRBJ1-4. CDR1 is DFQATT, CDR2 SNEGSKA, per germline (reference sequence). The CDR3 spans 14 residues. CDR3 sequence: CSARGRHANEKLFF.

The chain employs TRBV5-5 and TRBJ2-7; as DNA is missing, the TRBD2 call by TCRdb cannot be tested. The germline V gene encodes CDR1 SGHKS and CDR2 YYEKEE (reference sequence). The CDR3 spans 15 residues. This CDR3 is CASSLAGTSGYEQYF.

The J gene is TRBJ2-1, the V gene TRBV10-3; the TCRdb D gene call, TRBD1, has no DNA to confirm it. Germline V gene data show CDR1 as ENHRY and CDR2 as SYGVKD. This CDR3 has 12 amino acids. The CDR3 loop reads CATGQDLHEQFF.

The V gene is TRBV4-2, the J gene TRBJ1-1; absent DNA, TCRdb's TRBD1 call cannot be checked. This CDR3 comprises 16 residues. The V gene's germline CDR1 is LGHNA and CDR2 YNFKEQ. CDR3 region: CASSQGQGASRSEAFF.

The rearrangement links TRBV5-1 to TRBJ2-7; TCRdb returns TRBD2, unconfirmable since there is no DNA. The CDR3 consists of 18 residues. Germline-derived CDR1 and CDR2 are SGHRS and YFSETQ. CDR3 loop: CASSLAVAGDLSSYEQYF. Based on the CDR3 plus reference TRBV5-1 and TRBJ2-7, the full variable domain is KAGVTQTPRYLIKTRGQQVTLSCSPISGHRSVSWYQQTPGQGLQFLFEYFSETQRNKGNFPGRFSGRQFSNSRSEMNVSTLELGDSALYLCASSLAVAGDLSSYEQYFGPGTRLTVT.

The rearrangement uses TRBV6-5 and TRBJ1-5; there is no DNA to check the TCRdb D call of TRBD1. CDR1 and CDR2 from the germline V gene are MNHEY and SVGAGI. CDR3 length: 13 amino acids. The CDR3 is CASGGVDGQPQHF.

The CDR3 reads CSVERMGGGPSTDTQYF. The V call is TRBV29-1, the J call TRBJ2-3; the D call of TRBD1 rests on TCRdb alone, since no DNA is present to check it. The CDR3 is 17 residues long. Germline V gives CDR1 SQVTM, CDR2 ANQGSEA.

The chain uses TRBV28 and TRBJ2-7. The CDR3 is 15 amino acids. CDR1 MDHEN and CDR2 SYDVKM come from the germline V gene. The CDR3 reads CASTLGWQTTYEQYF.

This rearrangement joins TRBV7-3 to TRBJ2-1; lacking DNA, the TRBD2 call made by TCRdb goes unchecked. Germline V gene lookup returns CDR1 SGHTA and CDR2 FQGTGA. CDR3 length: 14 residues. The CDR3 sequence is CASRTTGGGNEQFF.

The V call is TRBV4-3, the J call TRBJ2-7. Germline V gene sequence: CDR1 LGHNA, CDR2 YSLEER. This CDR3 has 13 residues. CDR3 sequence reads: CASSQDSTGEQYF.

The V gene is TRBV5-1, the J gene TRBJ2-7. Germline V gene sequence: CDR1 SGHRS, CDR2 YFSETQ. The CDR3 has 14 residues. This chain's CDR3 is CASSWGVGAYEQYF.

The chain employs TRBV13 and TRBJ2-1; TCRdb lists TRBD2, though no DNA is available to test this call. The CDR3 covers 12 residues. Germline V lookup: CDR1 PRHDT, CDR2 FYEKMQ (reference sequence). The CDR3 sequence is CASSLTRNEQFF.

The chain links TRBV7-2 to TRBJ2-2; TCRdb reports TRBD2, a call that lacks DNA to check it against. This CDR3 has 16 residues. The V gene's germline CDR1 is SGHTA and CDR2 FQGNSA. CDR3 amino acids: CASSLGGLANTGELFF.

The chain joins TRBV5-1 to TRBJ2-5; TCRdb reports TRBD1, a call that lacks DNA to check it against. Germline V gene sequence: CDR1 SGHRS, CDR2 YFSETQ. The CDR3 has 15 residues. Here the CDR3 reads CASRIDRGIQETQYF. Drawing the rest from reference TRBV5-1 and TRBJ2-5, the complete variable domain is KAGVTQTPRYLIKTRGQQVTLSCSPISGHRSVSWYQQTPGQGLQFLFEYFSETQRNKGNFPGRFSGRQFSNSRSEMNVSTLELGDSALYLCASRIDRGIQETQYFGPGTRLLVL.

This chain's CDR3 is CASSQTGTYEQYF. V gene TRBV5-1 combines with J gene TRBJ2-7; no DNA is available, so the TRBD1 call from TCRdb remains unchecked. The CDR3 is made up of 13 amino acids. From germline, CDR1 is SGHRS and CDR2 YFSETQ.

This sequence joins TRBV19 and TRBJ2-1; TCRdb designates TRBD1, a call that cannot be tested without DNA. This CDR3 is 12 amino acids long. Germline V gene data show CDR1 as LNHDA and CDR2 as SQIVND (reference sequence). The chain's CDR3 is CASSIGGHQQFF.

The chain has TRBV15 and TRBJ1-5; TCRdb's assignment of TRBD1 cannot be checked, as there is no DNA. This CDR3 region has 16 residues. The V gene's germline CDR1 is LNHNV and CDR2 YYDKDF (reference sequence). The CDR3 region is CATSSGTSSGNQPQHF. Filled out from reference TRBV15 and TRBJ1-5, the complete variable domain reads DAMVIQNPRYQVTQFGKPVTLSCSQTLNHNVMYWYQQKSSQAPKLLFHYYDKDFNNEADTPDNFQSRRPNTSFCFLDIRSPGLGDTAMYLCATSSGTSSGNQPQHFGDGTRLSIL.

J is TRBJ2-7 and V is TRBV4-3; TCRdb's D call of TRBD1 is untestable without DNA. CDR1 is LGHNA, CDR2 YSLEER, per germline. The CDR3 loop spans 15 amino acids. The CDR3 reads CASSPRQDSSYEQYF.